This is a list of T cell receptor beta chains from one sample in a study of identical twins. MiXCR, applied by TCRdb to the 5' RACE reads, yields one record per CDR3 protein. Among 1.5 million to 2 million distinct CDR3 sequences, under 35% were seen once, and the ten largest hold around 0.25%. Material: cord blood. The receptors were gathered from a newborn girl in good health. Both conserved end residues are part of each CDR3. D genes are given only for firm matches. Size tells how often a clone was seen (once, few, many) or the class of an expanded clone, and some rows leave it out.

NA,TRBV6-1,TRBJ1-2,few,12,TGTGCCAGCACCGACAGGAGGAATGGCTACACCTTC,CASTDRRNGYTF
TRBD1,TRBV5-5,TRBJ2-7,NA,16,TGTGCCAGCAGCGTTCATGGACAGGGGGTCTCCTACGAGCAGTACTTC,CASSVHGQGVSYEQYF
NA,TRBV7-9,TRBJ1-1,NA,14,TGTGCCAGCAGCTCACAGGGTTCGAACACTGAAGCTTTCTTT,CASSSQGSNTEAFF
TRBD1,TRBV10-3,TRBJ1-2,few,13,TGTGCCATCAGTGCCGGGACAGGGGACGGCTACACCTTC,CAISAGTGDGYTF
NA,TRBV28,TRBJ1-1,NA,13,TGTGCCAGCGGTTATCTTAGGGGGACTGAAGCTTTCTTT,CASGYLRGTEAFF
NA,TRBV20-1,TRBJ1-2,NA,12,TGCAGTGCCCCTCCGGGGCGTGAGGGCTACACCTTC,CSAPPGREGYTF
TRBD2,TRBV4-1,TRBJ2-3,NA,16,TGCGCCAGCAGCCAAGAGGAGACAGCGGGGGCAGATACGCAGTATTTT,CASSQEETAGADTQYF
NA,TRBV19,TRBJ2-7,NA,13,TGTGCCAGTAGTTCGCAGAGCTCCTACGGGCAGTACTTC,CASSSQSSYGQYF
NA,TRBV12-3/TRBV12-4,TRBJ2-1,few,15,TGTGCCAGCAGTACCACAGGGAGTAGTAGGAATGAGCAGTTCTTC,CASSTTGSSRNEQFF
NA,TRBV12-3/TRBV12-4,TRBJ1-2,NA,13,TGTGCCAGCAGTTCCACAGTAAAAGGAAGCTACACCTTC,CASSSTVKGSYTF
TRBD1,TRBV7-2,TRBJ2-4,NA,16,TGTGCCAGCAGCTTAGTGACAGGGCGGGCCAAAAACATTCAGTACTTC,CASSLVTGRAKNIQYF
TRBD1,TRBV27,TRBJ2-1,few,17,TGTGCCAGCAGTTTCTTTTGGTCTGGACAGGGAGACAATGAGCAGTTCTTC,CASSFFWSGQGDNEQFF
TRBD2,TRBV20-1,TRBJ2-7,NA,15,TGCAGTGCAACCCAGACTAGCGGAGGATCCTACGAGCAGTACTTC,CSATQTSGGSYEQYF
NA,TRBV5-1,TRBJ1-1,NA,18,TGCGCCAGCAGCTTGGCCCACACCCTCAGGGGACTGAACACTGAAGCTTTCTTT,CASSLAHTLRGLNTEAFF
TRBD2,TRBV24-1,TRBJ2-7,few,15,TGTGCCACCAGCCGGACTAGCGGGCCCTCCTACGAGCAGTACTTC,CATSRTSGPSYEQYF
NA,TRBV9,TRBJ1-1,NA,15,TGTGCCAGCAGTAAGCGTGTCCATTTTAACACTGAAGCTTTCTTT,CASSKRVHFNTEAFF
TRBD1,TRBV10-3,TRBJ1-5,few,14,TGTGCCATCAGGGACAGGGGGAGCAATCAGCCCCAGCATTTT,CAIRDRGSNQPQHF
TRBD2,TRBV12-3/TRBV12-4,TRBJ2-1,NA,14,TGTGCCAGCAGTTTACGAGGAGCGGGAGGTGAGCAGTTCTTC,CASSLRGAGGEQFF
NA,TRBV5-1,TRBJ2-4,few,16,TGCGCCAGCAGCTTGGCGCAGGCCGAGGCCAAAAACATTCAGTACTTC,CASSLAQAEAKNIQYF
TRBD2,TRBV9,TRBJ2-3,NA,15,TGTGCCTGCAGCCCTAGCGGGCCTTACACAGATACGCAGTATTTT,CACSPSGPYTDTQYF
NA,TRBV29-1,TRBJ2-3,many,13,TGCAGCGTTGACTCCAGGGGCACAGATACGCAGTATTTT,CSVDSRGTDTQYF
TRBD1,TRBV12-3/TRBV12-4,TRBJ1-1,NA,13,TGTGCCAGCAGTTTTGGACAGGGTTATGAAGCTTTCTTT,CASSFGQGYEAFF
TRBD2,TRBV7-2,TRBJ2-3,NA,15,TGTGCCAGCAGCTCCTCGGTACTAGCGATAGATACGCAGTATTTT,CASSSSVLAIDTQYF
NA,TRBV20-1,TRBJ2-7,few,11,TGCAGTGCTCCTCTCTCCTACGAGCAGTACTTC,CSAPLSYEQYF
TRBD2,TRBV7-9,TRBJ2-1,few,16,TGTGCCAGCAGCCCCCAACTAGCGGCGCCGCGAAATGAGCAGTTCTTC,CASSPQLAAPRNEQFF
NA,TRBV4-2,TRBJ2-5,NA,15,TGTGCCAGCAGCCAAGAGAGTGTGGGCCGGGAGACCCAGTACTTC,CASSQESVGRETQYF
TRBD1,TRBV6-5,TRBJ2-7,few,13,TGTGCCAGCAGTTGGGACAGGAGCGCCGAGCAGTACTTC,CASSWDRSAEQYF
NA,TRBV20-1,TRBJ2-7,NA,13,TGCAGTGCTAGAGATCCGGGGGAGAACGAGCAGTACTTC,CSARDPGENEQYF
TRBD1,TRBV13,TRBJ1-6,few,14,TGTGCCAGCAGCTTAGCGACAGGGAATTCACCCCTCCACTTT,CASSLATGNSPLHF
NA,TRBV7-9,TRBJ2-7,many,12,TGTGCCAGCAGCTTAAACATCTACGAGCAGTACTTC,CASSLNIYEQYF
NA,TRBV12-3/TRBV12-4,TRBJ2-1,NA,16,TGTGCCAGCAGCTGGGGGGCGGGGGAATATTACAATGAGCAGTTCTTC,CASSWGAGEYYNEQFF
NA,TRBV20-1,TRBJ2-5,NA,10,TGCAGTGATAGTCAAGAGACCCAGTACTTC,CSDSQETQYF
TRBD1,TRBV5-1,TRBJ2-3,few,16,TGCGCCAGCAGCTCCCCAGGACAGGGAAGGACAGATACGCAGTATTTT,CASSSPGQGRTDTQYF
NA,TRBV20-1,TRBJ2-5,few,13,TGCAGTGCTAGATCGGGGGACCAAGAGACCCAGTACTTC,CSARSGDQETQYF
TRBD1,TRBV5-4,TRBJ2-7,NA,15,TGTGTCAGCAGCCTGGGACAGGAGGTCCACAATGAGCAGTACTTC,CVSSLGQEVHNEQYF
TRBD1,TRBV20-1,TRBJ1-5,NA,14,TGCAGTGCCGCTACAGGGGATCGGAATCAGCCCCAGCATTTT,CSAATGDRNQPQHF
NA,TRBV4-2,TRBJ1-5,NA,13,TGTGCCAGCTACGGACGGGGGAATCAGCCCCAGCATTTT,CASYGRGNQPQHF
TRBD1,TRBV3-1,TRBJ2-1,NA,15,TGTGCCAGCAGCCAACCCGGGACAGCCTACAATGAGCAGTCCTTC,CASSQPGTAYNEQSF
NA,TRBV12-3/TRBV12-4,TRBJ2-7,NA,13,TGTGCCAGCAGTGGGGTGGGGGTTTATGAGCAGTACTTC,CASSGVGVYEQYF
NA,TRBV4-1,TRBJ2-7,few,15,TGCGCCAGCAGCCAAGAGGAGGTGGGGTACTACGAGCAGTACTTC,CASSQEEVGYYEQYF
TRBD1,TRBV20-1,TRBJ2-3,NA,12,TGCTGTGCTAGACACAGGGGGGATACGCAGTATTTT,CCARHRGDTQYF
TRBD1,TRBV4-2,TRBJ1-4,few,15,TGTGCCAGCAGCCAAGGTGGGACAGCTAATGAAAAACTGTTTTTT,CASSQGGTANEKLFF
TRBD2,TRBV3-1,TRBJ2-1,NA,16,TGTGCCAGCAGCCACTTAGCGGGAGGGACCTACAATGAGCAGTTCTTC,CASSHLAGGTYNEQFF
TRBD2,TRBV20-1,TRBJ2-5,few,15,TGCAGTGCTAGACCGGGACTAGCGGCTAGAGAGACCCAGTACTTC,CSARPGLAARETQYF
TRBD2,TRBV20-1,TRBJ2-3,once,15,TGCAGTGCTAGACGCACTAGCGGCCCCACAGATACGCAGTATTTT,CSARRTSGPTDTQYF
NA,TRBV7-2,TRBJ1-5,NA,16,TGTGCCAGCAGCTTAGCGTCGGGGTGGGCCAATCAGCCCCAGCATTTT,CASSLASGWANQPQHF
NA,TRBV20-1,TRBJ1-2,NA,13,TGCAGTGCTCCAAGGACACCTAACTATGGCTACACCTTC,CSAPRTPNYGYTF
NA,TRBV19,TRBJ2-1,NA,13,TGTGCCAGTAGTAATAACGGTTACAATGAGCAGTTCTTC,CASSNNGYNEQFF
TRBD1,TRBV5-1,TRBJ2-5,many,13,TGCGCCAGCAGTGGACAGGGCCAAGAGACCCAGTACTTC,CASSGQGQETQYF
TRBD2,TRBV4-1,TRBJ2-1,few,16,TGCGCCAGCAGCCAAGACGGACTAGCGGGAGAACGAGAGCAGTTCTTC,CASSQDGLAGEREQFF
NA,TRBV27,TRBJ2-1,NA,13,TGTGCCAACAGTTGGGCCCTCTCCTACGAGCAGTTCTTC,CANSWALSYEQFF
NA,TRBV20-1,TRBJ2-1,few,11,TGCAGTGCTGACGGTCATCGAGAGCAGTTCTTC,CSADGHREQFF
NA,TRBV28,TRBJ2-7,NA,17,TGTGCCAGCAGTTTTTACCGCCTCGGAGCAGGGAGGCACGAGCAGTACTTC,CASSFYRLGAGRHEQYF
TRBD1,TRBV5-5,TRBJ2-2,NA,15,TGTGCCAGCAGTTCTCCCAGGGGGAGCACCGGGGAGCTGTTTTTT,CASSSPRGSTGELFF